The sequence of this T cell receptor (beta chain) was determined in a study of blood T cell repertoires in COVID-19. Study at large: Whether acute or convalescent, the COVID-19 samples came from the United States, Italy and Spain. T cells, B-cell-depleted T cells, or PBMCs provided the cDNA or gDNA that served as material.

Germline lookup yields CDR1 LNHDA and CDR2 SQIVND (reference sequence). The CDR3 has 15 residues. V gave up 1 base and J gave up 2 bases, with 6 bases separating them. Method: immunoSEQ multiplex PCR; TCRdb's copy keeps in-frame clones and lacks some. The sample has about 35,000 clones, roughly three quarters seen once. Sample: peripheral blood. The source is a human donor in a cohort sampled during active COVID-19. V and J are TRBV19 and TRBJ2-6; possible D gene TRBD2, 6 bases. In DNA, the CDR3 is TGTGCCAGTAGTATAGGCGGGACTGGGGCCAACGTCCTGACTTTC. Its protein is CASSIGGTGANVLTF.